The 29 T cell receptor beta chains presented below share a single source sample, sequenced in a study of blood T cell repertoires in COVID-19. The assay was immunoSEQ multiplex PCR, and TCRdb's table has in-frame clones only and misses some. The repertoire holds under 200,000 clones, with around 83% as singletons. Sequenced: peripheral blood. Receptors were obtained from a woman between 50 and 59 years old with COVID-19, enrolled during active disease.

The chain employs TRBV28 and TRBJ1-2, with TRBD1 matching 7 bases. CDR3 length equals 15 residues. Germline V gene lookup returns CDR1 MDHEN and CDR2 SYDVKM. Unmatched junction bases numbered 8, after V lost 2 bases and J lost 5 bases. The CDR3 loop reads CASSLDHDRVYGYTF. CDR3 DNA: TGTGCCAGCAGTTTAGACCACGACAGGGTATATGGCTACACCTTC.

CDR3 amino acids: CASTLTGTGGYNSPLHF. Here the CDR3 DNA reads TGTGCCAGCACCCTAACCGGGACAGGGGGCTATAATTCACCCCTCCACTTT. This chain connects TRBV7-2 to TRBJ1-6; 11 bases are shared with TRBD1. Germline V gives CDR1 SGHTA, CDR2 FQGNSA. The CDR3 spans 17 residues. The ends lost 7 bases at V and 3 bases at J; junction bases unmatched: 8. Full variable domain (remainder filled in from reference TRBV7-2 and TRBJ1-6): GAGVSQSPSNKVTEKGKDVELRCDPISGHTALYWYRQSLGQGLEFLIYFQGNSAPDKSGLPSDRFSAERTGGSVSTLTIQRTQQEDSAVYLCASTLTGTGGYNSPLHFGNGTRLTVT.

The table lists this clone with a count of one. This chain connects TRBV30 to TRBJ1-2, with TRBD1 matching 7 bases. V trimming: 1 base; J trimming: 5 bases; junction bases outside the gene matches: 7. Germline CDR1 and CDR2: GTSNPN and SVGIG (reference sequence). CDR3 length equals 14 residues. The CDR3 nucleotides are TGTGCCTGGAGTGGCCAGGGGGTAGAGTATGGCTACACCTTC. Protein sequence: CAWSGQGVEYGYTF.

The V and J genes are TRBV5-1 and TRBJ1-6; TRBD1 aligns across 9 bases. Germline CDR1 and CDR2: SGHRS and YFSETQ. The CDR3 runs to 15 residues. V was pared by 6 bases and J by 7 bases, with 8 bases of the junction left unmatched. CDR3 sequence reads: CASKITGGTNSPLHF. The DNA for the CDR3 is TGCGCCAGCAAAATAACAGGGGGCACAAATTCACCCCTCCACTTT.

The chain joins TRBV7-2 to TRBJ1-4; the D gene is possibly TRBD1 (5 bases). Deletions cut 3 bases from V and 3 bases from J, with 8 bases between. CDR1 and CDR2 from the germline V gene are SGHTA and FQGNSA. The CDR3 extends over 14 amino acids. CDR3 sequence (DNA): TGTGCCAGCAGCTTCGGGGGAGCTAATGAAAAACTGTTTTTT. Translation gives CASSFGGANEKLFF.

The gene calls are TRBV27 and TRBJ2-7; TRBD1 agrees at 7 bases. The CDR3 is made up of 14 amino acids. V lost 4 bases and J lost 4; bases outside the gene matches: 7. Germline CDR1 MNHEY, CDR2 SMNVEV (reference sequence). The CDR3 here is CASSSTGTGYEQYF. CDR3 in DNA: TGTGCCAGCAGTTCGACAGGGACGGGGTACGAGCAGTACTTC.

The chain couples TRBV30 to TRBJ2-3, with 12 bases aligning to TRBD2. Looked up from germline, CDR1 is GTSNPN and CDR2 is SVGIG (reference sequence). CDR3 length: 17 amino acids. V shed 2 bases, J shed 1 base, and the junction held 7 bases outside the gene matches. The CDR3 DNA follows: TGTGCCTGGAGTCTATCTTGGACTAGCGGGGGCACAGATACGCAGTATTTT. Residues: CAWSLSWTSGGTDTQYF.

The V and J genes are TRBV4-2 and TRBJ2-2; tentatively, D is TRBD2 (5 bases). Looked up from germline, CDR1 is LGHNA and CDR2 is YNFKEQ. CDR3 length: 15 residues. V was pared by 6 bases and J by 4 bases, with 15 bases between. CDR3 sequence reads: CASRPLAFFTGELFF. CDR3 bases: TGTGCCAGCAGACCCCTAGCCTTCTTCACCGGGGAGCTGTTTTTT.

This clone was observed a handful of times. The chain carries TRBV7-6 and TRBJ2-2; D is uncertain. Germline CDR1 is SGHVS and CDR2 is FNYEAQ. Trimming stripped 2 bases from V and 0 bases from J, with 10 bases between. This CDR3 spans 16 amino acids. CDR3 sequence reads: CASSLRSSANTGELFF. The CDR3 region has the DNA TGTGCCAGCAGCTTAAGGTCAAGCGCGAACACCGGGGAGCTGTTTTTT.

The chain employs TRBV10-3 and TRBJ1-4; 9 nucleotides match TRBD1. The CDR3 contains 14 residues. Germline CDR1 and CDR2: ENHRY and SYGVKD. The ends lost 6 bases at V and 7 bases at J; junction bases unmatched: 6. CDR3 sequence: CAIRNGTGIEKLFF. CDR3 in DNA: TGTGCCATCAGGAACGGGACAGGGATTGAAAAACTGTTTTTT.

The table lists this clone with a few counts. The chain combines TRBV13 with TRBJ2-2; 10 nucleotides line up with TRBD2. V dropped 3 bases and J dropped 6; count of bases not matched to a gene: 1. Germline V gene lookup returns CDR1 PRHDT and CDR2 FYEKMQ (reference sequence). The CDR3 spans 14 residues. Here the CDR3 DNA reads TGTGCCAGCAGCTTCGGGACTAGCGCCGGGGAGCTGTTTTTT. This gives the protein CASSFGTSAGELFF. Combining the CDR3 with reference TRBV13 and TRBJ2-2 gives the whole variable domain AAGVIQSPRHLIKEKRETATLKCYPIPRHDTVYWYQQGPGQDPQFLISFYEKMQSDKGSIPDRFSAQQFSDYHSELNMSSLELGDSALYFCASSFGTSAGELFFGEGSRLTVL.

This sequence joins TRBV7-6 and TRBJ1-4; 7 bases align to TRBD1. The V segment lost 5 bases and the J segment 7 bases; nucleotides outside the gene matches: 7. This CDR3 region has 14 residues. Per the germline V gene, CDR1 is SGHVS and CDR2 is FNYEAQ. Written as DNA, the CDR3 is TGTGCCAGCAGCCTACAGGGGTTAGGTGAAAAACTGTTTTTT. Its translation is CASSLQGLGEKLFF.

The rearrangement uses TRBV7-2 and TRBJ2-3; D call uncertain. From germline, CDR1 is SGHTA and CDR2 FQGNSA. The CDR3 contains 15 residues. Trimming cost V 4 bases and J 0 bases, with 11 bases left between them. CDR3 in DNA: TGTGCCAGCAGCTCCAGGTTAACTAGCACAGATACGCAGTATTTT. It specifies CASSSRLTSTDTQYF.

This chain connects TRBV12-3 or TRBV12-4 to TRBJ2-1; no firm D call. V lost 1 base to trimming and J lost 8 bases, with 9 bases between them. This CDR3 is 13 amino acids long. Here the CDR3 reads CASSLVRRDEQFF. Here the CDR3 DNA reads TGTGCCAGCAGTTTAGTTCGTCGGGATGAGCAGTTCTTC.

The chain combines TRBV7-6 with TRBJ1-2; 8 positions match TRBD1. The trim removed 4 bases at V and 11 bases at J, leaving 15 bases unmatched. CDR3 size: 15 residues. CDR1 is SGHVS and CDR2 is FNYEAQ in the germline V gene. The CDR3, as DNA: TGTGCCAGCAGCTCCAGCGGACAGGGAGTAGGTGGTTACACCTTC. Its translation is CASSSSGQGVGGYTF.

This clone was picked up one time. The V call is TRBV5-5, the J call TRBJ2-5; D gene uncertain. The CDR3 has 15 residues. CDR1 and CDR2 (germline): SGHKS, YYEKEE (reference sequence). V shed 4 bases and J shed 5 bases, with 18 bases lying between them. CDR3 region: CASSPWASNRETQYF. CDR3 nucleotide sequence: TGTGCCAGCAGCCCGTGGGCAAGCAATAGGGAGACCCAGTACTTC.

This clone has a single count. This chain joins TRBV18 and TRBJ1-1; 7 bases are shared with TRBD1. The CDR3 is made up of 16 amino acids. From germline, CDR1 is KGHSH and CDR2 LQKENI. V was pared by 3 bases and J by 0 bases, with 7 bases of the junction left unmatched. This CDR3 is CASSPGQTYLNTEAFF. CDR3 in DNA: TGTGCCAGCTCACCGGGACAGACTTACTTGAACACTGAAGCTTTCTTT.

The chain carries TRBV12-3 or TRBV12-4 and TRBJ2-1; 7 positions agree with TRBD1. This CDR3 is built from 13 residues. V dropped 6 bases and J dropped 6; count of bases not matched to a gene: 5. This chain's CDR3 is CASRETGFNEQFF. The CDR3 region has the DNA TGTGCCAGCAGGGAGACAGGGTTCAATGAGCAGTTCTTC.

The chain has TRBV4-3 and TRBJ1-1; 7 nucleotides match TRBD1. CDR3 length: 14 amino acids. Trimming cost V 4 bases and J 0 bases; bases outside gene matches: 2. Germline V lookup: CDR1 LGHNA, CDR2 YSLEER. The CDR3 DNA follows: TGCGCCAGCAGCCGAGGGACAGTGAACACTGAAGCTTTCTTT. Residues: CASSRGTVNTEAFF.

The CDR3 nucleotides read TGTGCCAGCAGCCAAGATAAGTGGGTAGCGGGCATCAATGAGCAGTTCTTC. The encoded protein is CASSQDKWVAGINEQFF. J is TRBJ2-1 and V is TRBV14; 7 bases map to TRBD2. This CDR3 region has 17 residues. The V and J ends lost 0 bases and 6 bases, in that order; junction bases with no gene match: 11. Germline V gives CDR1 SGHDN, CDR2 FVKESK.

This clone was counted only a few times. The chain carries TRBV2 and TRBJ2-7, with D possibly matching TRBD2 (6 bases). In germline, CDR1 is SNHLY, CDR2 FYNNEI. Between the trimmed V and J ends, which lost 7 bases and 5 bases, there was a span of 18 bases. This CDR3 comprises 14 residues. CDR3 in DNA: TGTGCCAGCACAGGAGGGTCTGGGCGCCACGAGCAGTACTTC. It yields the protein CASTGGSGRHEQYF.

The sample holds one count of this clone. The chain joins TRBV6-5 to TRBJ2-1; possible D gene TRBD1, 6 bases. This CDR3 has 11 residues. The V gene lost 6 bases and the J gene lost 10 bases, with 10 bases spanning the gap. Germline V gene lookup returns CDR1 MNHEY and CDR2 SVGAGI. CDR3 loop: CASRTGQEQFF. As DNA, the CDR3 is TGTGCCAGCAGAACCGGACAGGAGCAGTTCTTC.

The chain recombines TRBV28 with TRBJ1-2; TRBD1 agrees at 8 bases. Germline V gene lookup returns CDR1 MDHEN and CDR2 SYDVKM. V gave up 5 bases and J gave up 4 bases; unmatched junction bases: 9. CDR3 length: 15 residues. The CDR3 sequence is CASSRRSRGLYGYTF. CDR3 nucleotide sequence: TGTGCCAGCAGTCGACGGTCCAGGGGGCTCTATGGCTACACCTTC.

This clone has only one observation. This CDR3 is CASTETAPGEQYF. The CDR3 nucleotides read TGTGCCAGTACGGAGACAGCCCCTGGGGAGCAGTACTTC. The chain links TRBV19 to TRBJ2-7, with D possibly TRBD1 on 5 matching bases. Germline CDR1 LNHDA, CDR2 SQIVND (reference sequence). Trimming removed 7 bases at V and 7 bases at J, with 17 bases between. CDR3 length equals 13 residues. The variable domain in full, completed from reference TRBV19 and TRBJ2-7, reads DGGITQSPKYLFRKEGQNVTLSCEQNLNHDAMYWYRQDPGQGLRLIYYSQIVNDFQKGDIAEGYSVSREKKESFPLTVTSAQKNPTAFYLCASTETAPGEQYFGPGTRLTVT.

The chain employs TRBV25-1 and TRBJ2-1; TRBD1 matches at 7 bases. Germline CDR1 is MGHDK and CDR2 is SYGVNS. V trimming: 4 bases; J trimming: 4 bases; junction bases outside the gene matches: 4. CDR3 length: 14 amino acids. The CDR3 spells CASSGRDRYNEQFF. CDR3 nucleotide sequence: TGTGCCAGCAGTGGCCGGGACAGATACAATGAGCAGTTCTTC.

The rearrangement joins TRBV11-2 to TRBJ2-3; 14 positions agree with TRBD2. Germline CDR1 and CDR2: SGHAT and FQNNGV. The CDR3 runs 17 residues. V shed 5 bases, J shed 3 bases, and the junction held 7 bases outside the gene matches. CDR3 protein: CASSRGLAGVWTDTQYF. The CDR3 DNA follows: TGTGCCAGCAGCCGGGGACTAGCGGGGGTGTGGACAGATACGCAGTATTTT.

This clone was seen a handful of times. This chain uses TRBV4-3 with TRBJ1-6, with D possibly TRBD1 on 6 matching bases. The CDR3 is 15 amino acids. The germline V gene encodes CDR1 LGHNA and CDR2 YSLEER. Trimming cost V 1 base and J 7 bases, with 11 bases left between them. Written as DNA, the CDR3 is TGCGCCAGCAGCCAAGTTATCGGACAGAATTCACCCCTCCACTTT. As protein: CASSQVIGQNSPLHF.

The V call is TRBV25-1, the J call TRBJ2-5; TRBD2 agrees at 7 bases. Germline values: CDR1 MGHDK, CDR2 SYGVNS. CDR3 length: 13 amino acids. V shed 2 bases, J shed 3 bases, and the junction held 0 bases outside the gene matches. CDR3 nucleotides: TGTGCCAGCAGTGAACTAGCGGAAGAGACCCAGTACTTC. As protein: CASSELAEETQYF.

This clone was counted once. This rearrangement joins TRBV5-1 to TRBJ2-5; a possible D gene is TRBD1 (5 bases). V was pared by 0 bases and J by 1 base, with 10 bases between. Germline V gives CDR1 SGHRS, CDR2 YFSETQ. The CDR3 has 15 residues. The CDR3 bases are TGCGCCAGCAGCTTGGCAGGACAACCCCAAGAGACCCAGTACTTC. This encodes CASSLAGQPQETQYF.